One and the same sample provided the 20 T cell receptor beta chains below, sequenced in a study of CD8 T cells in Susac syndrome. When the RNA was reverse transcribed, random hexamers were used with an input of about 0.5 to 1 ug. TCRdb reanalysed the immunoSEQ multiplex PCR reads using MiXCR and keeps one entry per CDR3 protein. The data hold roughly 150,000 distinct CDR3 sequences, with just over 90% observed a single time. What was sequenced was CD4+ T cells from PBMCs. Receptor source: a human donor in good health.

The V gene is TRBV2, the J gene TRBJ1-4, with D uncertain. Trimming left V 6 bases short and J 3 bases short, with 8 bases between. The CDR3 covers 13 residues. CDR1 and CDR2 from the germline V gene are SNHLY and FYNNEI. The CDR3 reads CASRDGSNEKLFF. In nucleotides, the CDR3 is TGTGCCAGCAGGGACGGTTCTAATGAAAAACTGTTTTTT.

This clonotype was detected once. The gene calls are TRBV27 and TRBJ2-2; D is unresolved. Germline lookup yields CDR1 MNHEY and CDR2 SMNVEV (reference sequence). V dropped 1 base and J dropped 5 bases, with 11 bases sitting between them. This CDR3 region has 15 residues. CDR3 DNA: TGTGCCAGCAGTTTATATGACGGAACAACCGGGGAGCTGTTTTTT. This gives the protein CASSLYDGTTGELFF.

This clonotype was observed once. CDR3 protein: CASSVSLPGTGELFF. Written as DNA, the CDR3 is TGTGCCAGCAGCGTATCCTTACCCGGCACCGGGGAGCTGTTTTTT. The V and J genes are TRBV9 and TRBJ2-2; D gene uncertain. V was clipped by 1 base and J by 4 bases, with 11 bases between them. Per germline, CDR1 SGDLS and CDR2 YYNGEE. The CDR3 runs 15 residues.

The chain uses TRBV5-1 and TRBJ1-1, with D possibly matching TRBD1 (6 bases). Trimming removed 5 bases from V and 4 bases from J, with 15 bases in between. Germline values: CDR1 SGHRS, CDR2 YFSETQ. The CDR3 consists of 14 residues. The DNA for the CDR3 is TGCGCCAGCAGTAGGGGAGGGGGAGTCACTGAAGCTTTCTTT. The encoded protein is CASSRGGGVTEAFF.

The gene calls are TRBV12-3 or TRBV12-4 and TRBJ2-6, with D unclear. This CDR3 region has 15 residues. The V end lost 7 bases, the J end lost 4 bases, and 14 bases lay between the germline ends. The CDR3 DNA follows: TGTGCCAGCACTCCCACAAGGCAGGGGGCCAACGTCCTGACTTTC. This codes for CASTPTRQGANVLTF.

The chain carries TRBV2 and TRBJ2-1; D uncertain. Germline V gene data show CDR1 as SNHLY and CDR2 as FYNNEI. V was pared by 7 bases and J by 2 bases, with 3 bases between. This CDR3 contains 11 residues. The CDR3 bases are TGTGCCAGCATAACCTACAATGAGCAGTTCTTC. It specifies CASITYNEQFF.

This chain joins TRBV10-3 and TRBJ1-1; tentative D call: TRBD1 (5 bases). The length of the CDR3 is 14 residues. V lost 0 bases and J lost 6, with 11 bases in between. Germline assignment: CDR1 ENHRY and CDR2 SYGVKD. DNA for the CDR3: TGTGCCATCAGTGAGTCTATAGACAGATCTGAAGCTTTCTTT. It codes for CAISESIDRSEAFF.

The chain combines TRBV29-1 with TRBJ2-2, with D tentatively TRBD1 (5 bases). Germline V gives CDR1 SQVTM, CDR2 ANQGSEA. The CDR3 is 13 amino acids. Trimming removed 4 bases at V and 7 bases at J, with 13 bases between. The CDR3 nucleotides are TGCAGCGTTGTGGGGCACGAGATCGGGGAGCTGTTTTTT. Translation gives CSVVGHEIGELFF.

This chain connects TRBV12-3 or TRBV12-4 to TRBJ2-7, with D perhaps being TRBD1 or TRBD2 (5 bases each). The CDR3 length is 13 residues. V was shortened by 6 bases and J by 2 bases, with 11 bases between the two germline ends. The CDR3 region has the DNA TGTGCCAGCAGCCTGGGGGAGACCTACGAGCAGTACTTC. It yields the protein CASSLGETYEQYF.

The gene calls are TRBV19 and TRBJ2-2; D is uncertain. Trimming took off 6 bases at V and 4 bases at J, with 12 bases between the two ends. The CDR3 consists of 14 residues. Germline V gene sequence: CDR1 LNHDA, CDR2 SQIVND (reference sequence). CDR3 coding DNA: TGTGCCAGTAGAGCGCGATTGACCACCGGGGAGCTGTTTTTT. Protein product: CASRARLTTGELFF. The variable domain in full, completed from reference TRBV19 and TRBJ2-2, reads DGGITQSPKYLFRKEGQNVTLSCEQNLNHDAMYWYRQDPGQGLRLIYYSQIVNDFQKGDIAEGYSVSREKKESFPLTVTSAQKNPTAFYLCASRARLTTGELFFGEGSRLTVL.

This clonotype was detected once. The CDR3 bases are TGTGCCAGCAGTGATGGTGGCTACACCTTC. This gives the protein CASSDGGYTF. This chain joins TRBV2 and TRBJ1-2; D is uncertain. Germline CDR1 is SNHLY and CDR2 is FYNNEI. The germline V and J ends were trimmed by 3 bases and 7 bases, with 3 bases remaining between them. CDR3 length: 10 amino acids.

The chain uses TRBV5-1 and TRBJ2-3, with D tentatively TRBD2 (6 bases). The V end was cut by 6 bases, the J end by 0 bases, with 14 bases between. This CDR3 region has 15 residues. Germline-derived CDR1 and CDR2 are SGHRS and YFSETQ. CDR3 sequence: CASKGLETSTDTQYF. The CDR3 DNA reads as TGCGCCAGCAAGGGACTTGAGACTAGCACAGATACGCAGTATTTT.

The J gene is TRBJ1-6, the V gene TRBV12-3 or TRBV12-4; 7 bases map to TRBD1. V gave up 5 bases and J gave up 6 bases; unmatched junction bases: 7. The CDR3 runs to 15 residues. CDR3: CASSPRDSSNSPLHF. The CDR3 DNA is TGTGCCAGCAGTCCTCGGGACAGTTCTAATTCACCCCTCCACTTT.

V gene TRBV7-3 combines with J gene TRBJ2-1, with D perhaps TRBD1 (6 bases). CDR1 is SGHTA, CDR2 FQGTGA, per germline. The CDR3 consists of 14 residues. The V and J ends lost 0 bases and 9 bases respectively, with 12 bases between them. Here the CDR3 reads CASSLTLQGSEQFF. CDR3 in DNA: TGTGCCAGCAGCTTAACGTTACAGGGTTCTGAGCAGTTCTTC.

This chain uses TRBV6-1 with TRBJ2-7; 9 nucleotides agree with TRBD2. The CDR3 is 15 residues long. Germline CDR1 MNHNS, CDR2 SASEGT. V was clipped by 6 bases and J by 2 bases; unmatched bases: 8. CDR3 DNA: TGTGCCAGCAGACGGACTAGCGACCCAACCTACGAGCAGTACTTC. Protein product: CASRRTSDPTYEQYF.

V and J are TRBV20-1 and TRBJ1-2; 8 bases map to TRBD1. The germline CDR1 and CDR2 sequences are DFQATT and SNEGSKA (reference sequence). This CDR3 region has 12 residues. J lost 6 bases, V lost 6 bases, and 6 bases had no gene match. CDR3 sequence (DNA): TGCAGTGCCGCAGGGGGCAGAGATGGCTACACCTTC. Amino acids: CSAAGGRDGYTF.

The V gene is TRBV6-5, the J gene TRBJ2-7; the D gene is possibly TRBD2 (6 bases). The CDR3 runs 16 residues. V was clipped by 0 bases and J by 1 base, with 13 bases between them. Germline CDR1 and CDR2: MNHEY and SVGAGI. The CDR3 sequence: CASSYSIMRGSYEQYF. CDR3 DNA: TGTGCCAGCAGTTACTCGATCATGCGGGGATCCTACGAGCAGTACTTC.

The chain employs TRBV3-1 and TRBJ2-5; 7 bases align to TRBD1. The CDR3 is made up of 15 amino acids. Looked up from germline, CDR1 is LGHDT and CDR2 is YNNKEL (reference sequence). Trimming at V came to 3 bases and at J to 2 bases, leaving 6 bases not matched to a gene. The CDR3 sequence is CASSHAGTAQETQYF. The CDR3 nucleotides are TGTGCCAGCAGCCACGCTGGGACAGCACAAGAGACCCAGTACTTC.

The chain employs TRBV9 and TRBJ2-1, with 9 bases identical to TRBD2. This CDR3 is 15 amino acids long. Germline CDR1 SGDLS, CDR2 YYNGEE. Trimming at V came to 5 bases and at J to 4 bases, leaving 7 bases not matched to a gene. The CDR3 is CASRDSGGQYNEQFF. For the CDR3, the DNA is TGTGCCAGCAGAGATAGCGGGGGTCAGTACAATGAGCAGTTCTTC.

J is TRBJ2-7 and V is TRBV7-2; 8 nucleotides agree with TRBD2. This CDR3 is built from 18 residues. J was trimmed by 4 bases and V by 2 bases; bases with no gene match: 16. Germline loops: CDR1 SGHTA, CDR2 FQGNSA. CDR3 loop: CASSLSGGPGTIPYEQYF. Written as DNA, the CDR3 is TGTGCCAGCAGCTTATCGGGAGGGCCGGGGACCATCCCATACGAGCAGTACTTC.